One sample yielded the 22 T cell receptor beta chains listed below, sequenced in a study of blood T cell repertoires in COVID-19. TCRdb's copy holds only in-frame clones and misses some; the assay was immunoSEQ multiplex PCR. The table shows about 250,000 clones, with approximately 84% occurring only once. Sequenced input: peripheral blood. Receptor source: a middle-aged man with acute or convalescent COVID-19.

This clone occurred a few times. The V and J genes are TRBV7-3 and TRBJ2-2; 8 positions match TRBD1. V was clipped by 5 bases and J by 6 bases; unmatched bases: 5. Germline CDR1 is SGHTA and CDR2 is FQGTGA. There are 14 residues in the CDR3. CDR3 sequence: CASSRDRSAGELFF. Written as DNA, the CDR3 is TGTGCCAGCAGCCGGGACAGGTCCGCCGGGGAGCTGTTTTTT.

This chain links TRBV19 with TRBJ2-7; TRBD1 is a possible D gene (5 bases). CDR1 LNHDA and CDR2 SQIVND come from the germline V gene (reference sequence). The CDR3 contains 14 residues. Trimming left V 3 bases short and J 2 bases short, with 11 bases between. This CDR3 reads CASSINRLPYEQYF. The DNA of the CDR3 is TGTGCCAGTAGTATCAACAGGCTGCCCTACGAGCAGTACTTC.

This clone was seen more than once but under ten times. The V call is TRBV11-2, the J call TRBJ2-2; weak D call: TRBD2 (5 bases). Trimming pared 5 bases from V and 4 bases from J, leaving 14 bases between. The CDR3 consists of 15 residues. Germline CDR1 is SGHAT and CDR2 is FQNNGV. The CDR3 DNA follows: TGTGCCAGCAGCCTCGCCGGGGAAAGCACCGGGGAGCTGTTTTTT. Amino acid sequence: CASSLAGESTGELFF.

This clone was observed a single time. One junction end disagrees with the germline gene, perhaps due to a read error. In DNA, the CDR3 is TGCGCCAGCATGCCGGGACAGGGCACCGATACGCAGTATTTT. It yields the protein CASMPGQGTDTQYF. V gene TRBV10-1 combines with J gene TRBJ2-3; the match to TRBD1 covers 9 bases. This CDR3 has 14 amino acids. Germline-derived CDR1 and CDR2 are WNHNN and SYGVQD (reference sequence).

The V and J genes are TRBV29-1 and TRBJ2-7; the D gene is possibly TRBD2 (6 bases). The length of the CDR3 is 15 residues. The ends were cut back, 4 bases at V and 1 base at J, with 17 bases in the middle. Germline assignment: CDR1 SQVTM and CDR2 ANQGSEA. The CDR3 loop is CSVVWVGGVSYEQYF. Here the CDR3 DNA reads TGCAGCGTTGTGTGGGTGGGAGGAGTTTCCTACGAGCAGTACTTC.

CDR3 nucleotides: TGCAGCGTTGAAGATCTTTCCTATGGCTACACCTTC. It codes for CSVEDLSYGYTF. This chain joins TRBV29-1 and TRBJ1-2; D gene ambiguous. The germline gives CDR1 SQVTM, CDR2 ANQGSEA. The CDR3 contains 12 residues. Deletions cut 0 bases from V and 4 bases from J, with 6 bases between.

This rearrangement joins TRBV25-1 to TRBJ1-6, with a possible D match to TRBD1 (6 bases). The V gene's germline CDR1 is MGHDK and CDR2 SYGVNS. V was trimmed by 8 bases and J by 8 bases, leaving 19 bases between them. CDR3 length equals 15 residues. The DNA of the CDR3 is TGTGCCAGCCAGTTGAAACAGGGCCCGTATTCACCCCTCCACTTT. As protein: CASQLKQGPYSPLHF.

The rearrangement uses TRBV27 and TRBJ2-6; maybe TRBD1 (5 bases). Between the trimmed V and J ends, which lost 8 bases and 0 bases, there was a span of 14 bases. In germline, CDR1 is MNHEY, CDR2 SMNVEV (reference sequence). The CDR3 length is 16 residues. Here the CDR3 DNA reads TGTGCCAGCGGCAAACAGGAGTTCTCTGGGGCCAACGTCCTGACTTTC. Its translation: CASGKQEFSGANVLTF.

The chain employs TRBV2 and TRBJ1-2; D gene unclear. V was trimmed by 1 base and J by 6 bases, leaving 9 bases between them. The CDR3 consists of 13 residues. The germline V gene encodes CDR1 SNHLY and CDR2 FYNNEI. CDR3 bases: TGTGCCAGCAGTGAAGGACTGTACGATGGCTACACCTTC. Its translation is CASSEGLYDGYTF.

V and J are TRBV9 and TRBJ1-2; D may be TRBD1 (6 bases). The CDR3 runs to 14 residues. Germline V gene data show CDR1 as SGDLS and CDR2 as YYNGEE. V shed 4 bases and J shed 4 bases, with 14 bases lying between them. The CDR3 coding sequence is TGTGCCAGCAGCCCCCGGGACAACCCCTATGGCTACACCTTC. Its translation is CASSPRDNPYGYTF.

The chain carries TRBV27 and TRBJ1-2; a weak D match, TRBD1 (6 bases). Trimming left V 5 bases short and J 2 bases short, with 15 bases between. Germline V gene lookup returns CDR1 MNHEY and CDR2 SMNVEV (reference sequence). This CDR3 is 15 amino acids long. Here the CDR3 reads CASSDPRGGNYGYTF. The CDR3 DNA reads TGTGCCAGCAGTGACCCCCGGGGGGGCAACTATGGCTACACCTTC.

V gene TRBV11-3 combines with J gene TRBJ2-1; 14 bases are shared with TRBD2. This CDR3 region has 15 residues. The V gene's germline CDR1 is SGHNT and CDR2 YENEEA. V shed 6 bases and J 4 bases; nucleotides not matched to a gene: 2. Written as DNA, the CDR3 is TGTGCCAGCAGACGGACTAGCGGGGGGTACAATGAGCAGTTCTTC. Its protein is CASRRTSGGYNEQFF.

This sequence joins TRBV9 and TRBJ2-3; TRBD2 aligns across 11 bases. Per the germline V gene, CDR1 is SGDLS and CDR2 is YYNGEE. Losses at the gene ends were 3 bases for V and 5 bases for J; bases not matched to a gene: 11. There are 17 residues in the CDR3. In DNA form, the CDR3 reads TGTGCCAGCAGCGCATCTATACTAGCGGGAGTTGTAGATACGCAGTATTTT. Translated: CASSASILAGVVDTQYF.

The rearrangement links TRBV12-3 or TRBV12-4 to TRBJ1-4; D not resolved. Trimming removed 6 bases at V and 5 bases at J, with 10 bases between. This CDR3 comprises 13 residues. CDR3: CASRDTPNEKLFF. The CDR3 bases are TGTGCCAGCAGAGACACTCCCAATGAAAAACTGTTTTTT.

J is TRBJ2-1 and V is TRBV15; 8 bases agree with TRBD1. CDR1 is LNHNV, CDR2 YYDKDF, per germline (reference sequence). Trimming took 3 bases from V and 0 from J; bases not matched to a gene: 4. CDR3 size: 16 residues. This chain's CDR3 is CATSRGDRGSYNEQFF. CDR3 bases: TGTGCCACCAGCAGGGGTGACAGGGGCTCCTACAATGAGCAGTTCTTC.

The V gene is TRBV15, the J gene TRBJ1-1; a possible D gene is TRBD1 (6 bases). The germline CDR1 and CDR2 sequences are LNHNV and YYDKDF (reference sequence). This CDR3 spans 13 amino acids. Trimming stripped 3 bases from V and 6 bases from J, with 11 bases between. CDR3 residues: CATSRGGGAEAFF. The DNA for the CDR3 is TGTGCCACCAGCAGGGGAGGGGGGGCTGAAGCTTTCTTT.

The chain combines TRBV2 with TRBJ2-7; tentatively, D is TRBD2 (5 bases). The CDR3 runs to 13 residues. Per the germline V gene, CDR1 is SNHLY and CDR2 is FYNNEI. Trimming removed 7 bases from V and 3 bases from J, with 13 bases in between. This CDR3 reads CASMGYGIYEQYF. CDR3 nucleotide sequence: TGTGCCAGCATGGGGTACGGGATCTACGAGCAGTACTTC.

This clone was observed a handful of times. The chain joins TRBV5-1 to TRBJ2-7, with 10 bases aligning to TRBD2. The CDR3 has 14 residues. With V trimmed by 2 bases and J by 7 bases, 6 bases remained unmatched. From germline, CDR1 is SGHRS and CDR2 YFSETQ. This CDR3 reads CASSFSGRITEQYF. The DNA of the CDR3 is TGCGCCAGCAGCTTTAGCGGGAGGATCACGGAGCAGTACTTC. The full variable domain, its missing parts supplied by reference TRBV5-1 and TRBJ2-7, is KAGVTQTPRYLIKTRGQQVTLSCSPISGHRSVSWYQQTPGQGLQFLFEYFSETQRNKGNFPGRFSGRQFSNSRSEMNVSTLELGDSALYLCASSFSGRITEQYFGPGTRLTVT.

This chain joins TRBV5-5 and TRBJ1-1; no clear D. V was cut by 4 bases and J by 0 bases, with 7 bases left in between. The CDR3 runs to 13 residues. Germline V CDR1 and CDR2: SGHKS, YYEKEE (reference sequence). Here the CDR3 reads CASSPRLNTEAFF. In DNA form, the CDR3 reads TGTGCCAGCAGCCCCAGGCTGAACACTGAAGCTTTCTTT.

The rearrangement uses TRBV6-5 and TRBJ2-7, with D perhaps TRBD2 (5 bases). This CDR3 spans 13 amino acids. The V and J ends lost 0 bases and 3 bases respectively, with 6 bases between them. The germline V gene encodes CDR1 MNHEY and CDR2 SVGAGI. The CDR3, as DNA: TGTGCCAGCAGTTACTCAGGACTCTACGAGCAGTACTTC. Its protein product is CASSYSGLYEQYF.

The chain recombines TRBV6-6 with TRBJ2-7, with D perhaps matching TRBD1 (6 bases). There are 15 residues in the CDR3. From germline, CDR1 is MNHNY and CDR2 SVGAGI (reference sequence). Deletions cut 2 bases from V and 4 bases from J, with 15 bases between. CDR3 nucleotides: TGTGCCAGCAGTTACGGATGGGGGCCCAGTTACGAGCAGTACTTC. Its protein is CASSYGWGPSYEQYF.

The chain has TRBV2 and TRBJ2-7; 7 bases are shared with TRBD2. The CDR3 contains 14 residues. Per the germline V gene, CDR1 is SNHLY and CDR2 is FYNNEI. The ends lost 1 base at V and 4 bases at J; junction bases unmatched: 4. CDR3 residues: CASSEGSGLYEQYF. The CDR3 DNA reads TGTGCCAGCAGTGAAGGTAGCGGGCTTTACGAGCAGTACTTC.